Listed here is a single TCR beta chain. Its antigen is not identified. TCR beta cDNA libraries had unique molecular identifiers. A population of about 1 to 11 million T cells gave rise to around 480,000 cDNA molecules. TCRdb re-derived calls from the PCR reads in MiXCR, one entry per CDR3 protein. The sample holds fewer than 850,000 distinct CDR3 sequences, around 27% seen once. Per the germline V gene, CDR1 is DFQATT and CDR2 is SNEGSKA (reference sequence). This CDR3 contains 16 residues. V was pared by 0 bases and J by 0 bases, with 12 bases between. The entry originates in a study of post-analysis software for immune sequencing data. Study overall: Multiple sclerosis in the patients followed relapsing-remitting, secondary progressive and progressive-relapsing courses.

Overall study findings and caveats: TRBV segments more frequent in patients than in controls numbered a few and included TRBV5-6, TRBV5-1 and TRBV20-1.

The sequenced sample was blood. The genes are TRBV20-1 and TRBJ1-3; D gene ambiguous. This TCR was recovered from a girl aged 5-17 years with multiple sclerosis. CDR3 nucleotides: TGCAGTGCTAGAGATGTAGGACTCATCTCTGGAAACACCATATATTTT. Protein: CSARDVGLISGNTIYF.